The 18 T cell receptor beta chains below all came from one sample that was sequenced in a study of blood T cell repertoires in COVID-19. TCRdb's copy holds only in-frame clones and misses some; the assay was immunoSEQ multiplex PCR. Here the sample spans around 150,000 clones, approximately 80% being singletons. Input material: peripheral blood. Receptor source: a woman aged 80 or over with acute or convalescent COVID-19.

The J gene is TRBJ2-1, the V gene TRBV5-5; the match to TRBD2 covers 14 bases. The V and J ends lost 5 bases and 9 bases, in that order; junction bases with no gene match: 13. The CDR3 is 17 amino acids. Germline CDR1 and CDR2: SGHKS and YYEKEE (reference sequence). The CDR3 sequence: CASRESGLAGVSSEQFF. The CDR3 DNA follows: TGTGCCAGCAGGGAGTCGGGACTAGCGGGAGTTTCGAGTGAGCAGTTCTTC.

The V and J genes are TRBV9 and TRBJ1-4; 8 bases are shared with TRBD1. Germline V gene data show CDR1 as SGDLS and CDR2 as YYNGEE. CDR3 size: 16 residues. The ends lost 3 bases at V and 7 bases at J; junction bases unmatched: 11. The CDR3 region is CASSAGEQGAGEKLFF. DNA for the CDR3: TGTGCCAGCAGCGCCGGGGAGCAGGGGGCAGGTGAAAAACTGTTTTTT.

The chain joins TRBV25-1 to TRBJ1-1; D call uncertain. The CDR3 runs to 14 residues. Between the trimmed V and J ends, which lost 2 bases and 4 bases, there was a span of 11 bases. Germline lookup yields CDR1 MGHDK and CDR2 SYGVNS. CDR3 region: CASSEMGRATEAFF. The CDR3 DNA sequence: TGTGCCAGCAGTGAAATGGGGAGGGCCACTGAAGCTTTCTTT.

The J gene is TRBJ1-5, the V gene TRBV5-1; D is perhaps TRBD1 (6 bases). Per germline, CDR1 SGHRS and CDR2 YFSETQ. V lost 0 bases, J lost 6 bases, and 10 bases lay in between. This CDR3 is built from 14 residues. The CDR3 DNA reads TGCGCCAGCAGCTTGGAACAGGGAAGTCAGCCCCAGCATTTT. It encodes CASSLEQGSQPQHF.

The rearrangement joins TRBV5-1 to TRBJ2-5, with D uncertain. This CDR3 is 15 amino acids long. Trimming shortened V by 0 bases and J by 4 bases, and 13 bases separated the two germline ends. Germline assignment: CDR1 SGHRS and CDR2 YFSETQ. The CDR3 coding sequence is TGCGCCAGCAGCTTGGGTGGGCAGTCCGGAGAGACCCAGTACTTC. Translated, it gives CASSLGGQSGETQYF.

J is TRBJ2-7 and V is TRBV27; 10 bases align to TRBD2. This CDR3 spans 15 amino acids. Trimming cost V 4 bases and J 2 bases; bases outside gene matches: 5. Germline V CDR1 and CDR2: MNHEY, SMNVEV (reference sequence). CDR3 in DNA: TGTGCCAGCAGTTCCAGCGGGGGGGGGACCTACGAGCAGTACTTC. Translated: CASSSSGGGTYEQYF.

CDR3 sequence: CASSLYGTGIYEQYF. The CDR3 DNA is TGTGCCAGCTCACTATACGGGACAGGGATTTACGAGCAGTACTTC. The rearrangement links TRBV18 to TRBJ2-7; TRBD1 agrees at 9 bases. The CDR3 has 15 amino acids. The J segment lost 4 bases and the V segment lost 4 bases, leaving 8 bases of the junction unmatched. Germline V gene lookup returns CDR1 KGHSH and CDR2 LQKENI.

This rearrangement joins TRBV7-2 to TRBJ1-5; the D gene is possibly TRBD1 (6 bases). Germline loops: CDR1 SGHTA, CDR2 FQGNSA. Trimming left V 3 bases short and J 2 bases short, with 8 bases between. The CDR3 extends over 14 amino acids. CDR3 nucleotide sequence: TGTGCCAGCAGCTTGGGACAACGCAATCAGCCCCAGCATTTT. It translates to CASSLGQRNQPQHF.

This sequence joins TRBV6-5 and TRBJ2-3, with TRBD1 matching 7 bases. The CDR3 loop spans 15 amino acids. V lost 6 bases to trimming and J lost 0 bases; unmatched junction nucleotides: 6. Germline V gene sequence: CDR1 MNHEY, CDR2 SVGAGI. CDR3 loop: CASRSRQGSTDTQYF. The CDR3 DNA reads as TGTGCCAGCAGATCCAGACAGGGCAGCACAGATACGCAGTATTTT.

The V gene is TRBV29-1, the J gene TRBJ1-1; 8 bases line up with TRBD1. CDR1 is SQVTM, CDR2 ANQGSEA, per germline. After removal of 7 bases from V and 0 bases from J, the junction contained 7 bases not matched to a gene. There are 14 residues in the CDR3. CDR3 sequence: CSAARQGMNTEAFF. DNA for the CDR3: TGCAGCGCTGCACGACAGGGGATGAACACTGAAGCTTTCTTT.

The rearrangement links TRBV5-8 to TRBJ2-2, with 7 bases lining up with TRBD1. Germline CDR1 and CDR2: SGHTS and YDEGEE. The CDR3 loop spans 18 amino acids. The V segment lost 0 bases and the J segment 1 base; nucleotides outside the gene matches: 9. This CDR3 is CASSLEGRGFRNTGELFF. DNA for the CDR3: TGTGCCAGCAGCTTGGAGGGCAGGGGGTTTAGGAACACCGGGGAGCTGTTTTTT.

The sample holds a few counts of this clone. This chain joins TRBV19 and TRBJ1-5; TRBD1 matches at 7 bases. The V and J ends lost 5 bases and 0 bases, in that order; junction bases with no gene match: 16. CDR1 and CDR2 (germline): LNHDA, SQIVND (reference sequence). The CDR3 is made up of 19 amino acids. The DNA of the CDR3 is TGTGCCAGTAGTGGGGACAGAGGCTGGGGGGATAATAGCAATCAGCCCCAGCATTTT. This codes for CASSGDRGWGDNSNQPQHF.

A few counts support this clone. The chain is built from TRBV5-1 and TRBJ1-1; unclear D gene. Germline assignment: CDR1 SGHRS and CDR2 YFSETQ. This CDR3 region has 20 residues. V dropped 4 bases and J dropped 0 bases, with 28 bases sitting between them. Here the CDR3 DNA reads TGCGCCAGCAGCCCTGCACGGAGCTCACGGGTAAGGGAGGTGAACACTGAAGCTTTCTTT. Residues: CASSPARSSRVREVNTEAFF.

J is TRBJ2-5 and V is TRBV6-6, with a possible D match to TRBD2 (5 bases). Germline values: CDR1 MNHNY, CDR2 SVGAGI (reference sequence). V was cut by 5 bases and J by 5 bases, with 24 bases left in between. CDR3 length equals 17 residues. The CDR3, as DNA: TGTGCCAGCAGTCTTCACCTAGCATCTCAAAAAGGGGAGACCCAGTACTTC. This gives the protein CASSLHLASQKGETQYF.

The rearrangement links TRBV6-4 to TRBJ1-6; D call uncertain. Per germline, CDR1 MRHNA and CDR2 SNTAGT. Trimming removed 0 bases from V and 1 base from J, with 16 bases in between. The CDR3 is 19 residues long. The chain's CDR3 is CASSDSPTGSGSYNSPLHF. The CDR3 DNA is TGTGCCAGCAGTGACTCCCCGACTGGGAGCGGATCCTATAATTCACCCCTCCACTTT.

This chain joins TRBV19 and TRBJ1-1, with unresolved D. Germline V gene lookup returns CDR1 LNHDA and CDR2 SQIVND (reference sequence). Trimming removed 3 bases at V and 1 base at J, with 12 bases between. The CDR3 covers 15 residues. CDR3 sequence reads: CASSMGRVRNTEAFF. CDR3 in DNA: TGTGCCAGTAGTATGGGGAGGGTACGGAACACTGAAGCTTTCTTT.

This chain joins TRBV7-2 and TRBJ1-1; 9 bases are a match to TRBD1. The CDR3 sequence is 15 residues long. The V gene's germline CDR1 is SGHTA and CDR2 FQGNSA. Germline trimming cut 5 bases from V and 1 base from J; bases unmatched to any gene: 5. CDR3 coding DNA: TGTGCCAGCAGCGTTACAGGGGGCGCGAACACTGAAGCTTTCTTT. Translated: CASSVTGGANTEAFF.

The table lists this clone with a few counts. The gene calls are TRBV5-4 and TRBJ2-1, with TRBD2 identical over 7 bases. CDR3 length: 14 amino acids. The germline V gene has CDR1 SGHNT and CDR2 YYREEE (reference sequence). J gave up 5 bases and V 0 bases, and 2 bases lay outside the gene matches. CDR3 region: CASSLGTRHNEQFF. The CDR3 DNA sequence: TGTGCCAGCAGCTTGGGGACTAGACACAATGAGCAGTTCTTC.